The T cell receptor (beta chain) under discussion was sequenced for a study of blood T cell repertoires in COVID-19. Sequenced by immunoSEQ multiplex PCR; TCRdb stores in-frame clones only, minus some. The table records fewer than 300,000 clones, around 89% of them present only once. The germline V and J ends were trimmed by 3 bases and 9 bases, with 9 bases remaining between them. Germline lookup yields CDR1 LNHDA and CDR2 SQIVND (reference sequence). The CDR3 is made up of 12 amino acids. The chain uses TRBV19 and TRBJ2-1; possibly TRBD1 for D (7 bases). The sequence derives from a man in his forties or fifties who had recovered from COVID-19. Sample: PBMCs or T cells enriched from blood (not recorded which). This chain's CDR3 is CASSMRDSEQFF. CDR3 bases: TGTGCCAGTAGTATGCGGGACAGTGAGCAGTTCTTC.